The rows below give T cell receptor beta chains drawn from one sample of a study of T cell responses to AZD1222 COVID-19 vaccine. The repertoire was sequenced with immunoSEQ multiplex PCR; TCRdb's copy has only in-frame clones and lacks some. The profile covers approximately 110,000 clones, with about 87% appearing a single time and roughly 4% taken by the ten largest. The sample was peripheral blood, taken on day 0 of AZD1222 vaccination. Every receptor here comes from an adult in good health. Both conserved end residues are part of each CDR3. Fields, in order: J gene, D gene, CDR3 length, clone size, V gene, CDR3 protein, CDR3 DNA. The D gene is left open where the match is weak. Size is stated for part of the rows, as once, few or many counts, or as a class when the clone is expanded.

j_call: TRBJ1-2; d_call: -; cdr3_length: 14; clone_size: -; v_call: TRBV6-5; cdr3_aa: CASSYSSDGYGYTF; cdr3_nt: TGTGCCAGCAGTTACTCCTCGGACGGTTATGGCTACACCTTC
j_call: TRBJ1-2; d_call: -; cdr3_length: 14; clone_size: -; v_call: TRBV1; cdr3_aa: CTSSHADSPYGYTF; cdr3_nt: TGCACCAGCAGCCATGCGGACAGCCCCTATGGCTACACCTTC
j_call: TRBJ2-5; d_call: TRBD2; cdr3_length: 15; clone_size: -; v_call: TRBV7-3; cdr3_aa: CASSPGGESQETQYF; cdr3_nt: TGTGCCAGCAGCCCCGGGGGGGAGAGCCAAGAGACCCAGTACTTC
j_call: TRBJ2-3; d_call: TRBD2; cdr3_length: 17; clone_size: once; v_call: TRBV9; cdr3_aa: CASSVAAASGGRNTQYF; cdr3_nt: TGTGCCAGCAGCGTAGCTGCGGCTAGCGGGGGGAGGAATACGCAGTATTTT
j_call: TRBJ1-2; d_call: -; cdr3_length: 11; clone_size: -; v_call: TRBV7-7; cdr3_aa: CAWGGPYGYTF; cdr3_nt: TGTGCTTGGGGTGGGCCCTATGGCTACACCTTC
j_call: TRBJ1-4; d_call: TRBD1; cdr3_length: 15; clone_size: -; v_call: TRBV7-9; cdr3_aa: CASSFAGTGDEKLFF; cdr3_nt: TGTGCCAGCAGCTTCGCCGGGACAGGGGATGAAAAACTGTTTTTT
j_call: TRBJ2-5; d_call: TRBD2; cdr3_length: 15; clone_size: -; v_call: TRBV30; cdr3_aa: CAWSEPGLAAETQYF; cdr3_nt: TGTGCCTGGAGTGAGCCGGGACTAGCGGCGGAGACCCAGTACTTC
j_call: TRBJ1-2; d_call: -; cdr3_length: 15; clone_size: few; v_call: TRBV5-1; cdr3_aa: CASSRVSTVNYGYTF; cdr3_nt: TGCGCCAGCAGCCGCGTTTCCACAGTTAACTATGGCTACACCTTC
j_call: TRBJ1-4; d_call: -; cdr3_length: 15; clone_size: -; v_call: TRBV2; cdr3_aa: CASSRRDGEGEKLFF; cdr3_nt: TGTGCCAGCAGCCGAAGGGATGGGGAGGGTGAAAAACTGTTTTTT
j_call: TRBJ2-3; d_call: -; cdr3_length: 17; clone_size: once; v_call: TRBV14; cdr3_aa: CASSQERRDRRADTQYF; cdr3_nt: TGTGCCAGCAGCCAAGAGAGGCGGGACCGCAGGGCAGATACGCAGTATTTT
j_call: TRBJ2-3; d_call: TRBD2; cdr3_length: 15; clone_size: -; v_call: TRBV10-2; cdr3_aa: CASHKASGSTDTQYF; cdr3_nt: TGCGCCAGCCATAAAGCTAGCGGGAGCACAGATACGCAGTATTTT
j_call: TRBJ2-1; d_call: TRBD2; cdr3_length: 15; clone_size: -; v_call: TRBV3-1/TRBV3-2; cdr3_aa: CASSQANGGVNEQFF; cdr3_nt: TGTGCCAGCAGCCAAGCGAACGGGGGGGTGAATGAGCAGTTCTTC
j_call: TRBJ2-7; d_call: -; cdr3_length: 14; clone_size: -; v_call: TRBV28; cdr3_aa: CASSHGQSSYEQYF; cdr3_nt: TGTGCCAGCAGTCACGGACAATCCTCCTACGAGCAGTACTTC
j_call: TRBJ1-1; d_call: -; cdr3_length: 15; clone_size: -; v_call: TRBV6-5; cdr3_aa: CASSYPEGLNTEAFF; cdr3_nt: TGTGCCAGCAGTTATCCGGAGGGCTTGAACACTGAAGCTTTCTTT
j_call: TRBJ2-3; d_call: -; cdr3_length: 14; clone_size: -; v_call: TRBV18; cdr3_aa: CASSRSMGADTQYF; cdr3_nt: TGTGCCAGCTCTCGGTCCATGGGGGCAGATACGCAGTATTTT
j_call: TRBJ2-5; d_call: -; cdr3_length: 11; clone_size: -; v_call: TRBV19; cdr3_aa: CASSSGETQYF; cdr3_nt: TGTGCCAGTAGTAGCGGAGAGACCCAGTACTTC
j_call: TRBJ2-7; d_call: -; cdr3_length: 14; clone_size: -; v_call: TRBV11-3; cdr3_aa: CASSFLPDTYEQYF; cdr3_nt: TGTGCCAGCAGCTTTCTTCCAGACACCTACGAGCAGTACTTC
j_call: TRBJ2-3; d_call: -; cdr3_length: 11; clone_size: -; v_call: TRBV6-1; cdr3_aa: CASSEVTGQYF; cdr3_nt: TGTGCCAGCAGTGAAGTAACTGGGCAGTATTTT
j_call: TRBJ2-3; d_call: -; cdr3_length: 16; clone_size: once; v_call: TRBV18; cdr3_aa: CASSPSRGTGTDTQYF; cdr3_nt: TGTGCCAGCTCACCCTCCCGCGGGACAGGCACAGATACGCAGTATTTT
j_call: TRBJ1-2; d_call: TRBD1; cdr3_length: 17; clone_size: -; v_call: TRBV28; cdr3_aa: CASTPGTGAAERYGYTF; cdr3_nt: TGTGCCAGCACCCCTGGGACAGGGGCCGCCGAGCGCTATGGCTACACCTTC
j_call: TRBJ2-2; d_call: TRBD2; cdr3_length: 17; clone_size: -; v_call: TRBV10-3; cdr3_aa: CAISEVGLAANTGELFF; cdr3_nt: TGTGCCATCAGTGAGGTGGGACTAGCGGCGAACACCGGGGAGCTGTTTTTT
j_call: TRBJ1-1; d_call: -; cdr3_length: 13; clone_size: -; v_call: TRBV5-8; cdr3_aa: CASSFLRDTEAFF; cdr3_nt: TGTGCCAGCAGCTTCCTCAGGGACACTGAAGCTTTCTTT
j_call: TRBJ2-5; d_call: TRBD1; cdr3_length: 15; clone_size: -; v_call: TRBV7-9; cdr3_aa: CASSLAGTVQETQYF; cdr3_nt: TGTGCCAGCAGCTTAGCAGGGACAGTGCAAGAGACCCAGTACTTC
j_call: TRBJ2-1; d_call: -; cdr3_length: 14; clone_size: -; v_call: TRBV9; cdr3_aa: CASSVEGYFNEQFF; cdr3_nt: TGTGCCAGCAGCGTAGAGGGCTATTTCAATGAGCAGTTCTTC
j_call: TRBJ2-1; d_call: TRBD1; cdr3_length: 13; clone_size: -; v_call: TRBV5-1; cdr3_aa: CASSSNRGNEQFF; cdr3_nt: TGCGCCAGCAGCTCCAACAGGGGCAATGAGCAGTTCTTC
j_call: TRBJ1-5; d_call: -; cdr3_length: 15; clone_size: -; v_call: TRBV7-2; cdr3_aa: CASSSNLGVNQPQHF; cdr3_nt: TGTGCCAGCAGCTCAAACCTTGGGGTCAATCAGCCCCAGCATTTT
j_call: TRBJ2-5; d_call: -; cdr3_length: 13; clone_size: -; v_call: TRBV7-8; cdr3_aa: CASSYDGSRTQYF; cdr3_nt: TGTGCCAGCAGCTACGACGGCTCCAGGACCCAGTACTTC
j_call: TRBJ2-1; d_call: TRBD1; cdr3_length: 15; clone_size: -; v_call: TRBV7-9; cdr3_aa: CASSSPGQGVNEQFF; cdr3_nt: TGTGCCAGCAGCTCCCCGGGACAGGGCGTAAATGAGCAGTTCTTC
j_call: TRBJ2-1; d_call: -; cdr3_length: 16; clone_size: -; v_call: TRBV7-9; cdr3_aa: CASSLAQGPSYNEQFF; cdr3_nt: TGTGCCAGCAGCTTAGCGCAGGGGCCCTCCTACAATGAGCAGTTCTTC
j_call: TRBJ1-5; d_call: TRBD1; cdr3_length: 15; clone_size: -; v_call: TRBV19; cdr3_aa: CASSGQGQGGQPQHF; cdr3_nt: TGTGCCAGTTCGGGACAGGGGCAGGGGGGTCAGCCCCAGCATTTT
j_call: TRBJ2-1; d_call: TRBD2; cdr3_length: 15; clone_size: -; v_call: TRBV27; cdr3_aa: CASSFTSGTYNEQFF; cdr3_nt: TGTGCCAGCAGTTTCACTAGCGGGACTTACAATGAGCAGTTCTTC
j_call: TRBJ2-5; d_call: -; cdr3_length: 14; clone_size: few; v_call: TRBV11-2; cdr3_aa: CASSLEALTETQYF; cdr3_nt: TGTGCCAGCAGCTTAGAAGCGCTCACGGAGACCCAGTACTTC
j_call: TRBJ1-5; d_call: TRBD1; cdr3_length: 15; clone_size: -; v_call: TRBV27; cdr3_aa: CASSLKTGSNQPQHF; cdr3_nt: TGTGCCAGCAGTTTAAAGACAGGGAGCAATCAGCCCCAGCATTTT
j_call: TRBJ1-1; d_call: TRBD1; cdr3_length: 16; clone_size: -; v_call: TRBV19; cdr3_aa: CASSSRGDRGNTEAFF; cdr3_nt: TGTGCCAGTAGCTCAAGGGGGGACAGGGGAAACACTGAAGCTTTCTTT
j_call: TRBJ2-7; d_call: TRBD1; cdr3_length: 14; clone_size: -; v_call: TRBV5-6; cdr3_aa: CASSSGTGAYEQYF; cdr3_nt: TGTGCCAGCAGCTCCGGGACAGGGGCCTACGAGCAGTACTTC
j_call: TRBJ1-5; d_call: -; cdr3_length: 15; clone_size: -; v_call: TRBV9; cdr3_aa: CASSVAGGTDQPQHF; cdr3_nt: TGTGCCAGCAGCGTAGCAGGAGGGACGGATCAGCCCCAGCATTTT
j_call: TRBJ2-7; d_call: -; cdr3_length: 13; clone_size: -; v_call: TRBV30; cdr3_aa: CAWSVGQSYEQYF; cdr3_nt: TGTGCCTGGAGTGTCGGACAGTCCTACGAGCAGTACTTC